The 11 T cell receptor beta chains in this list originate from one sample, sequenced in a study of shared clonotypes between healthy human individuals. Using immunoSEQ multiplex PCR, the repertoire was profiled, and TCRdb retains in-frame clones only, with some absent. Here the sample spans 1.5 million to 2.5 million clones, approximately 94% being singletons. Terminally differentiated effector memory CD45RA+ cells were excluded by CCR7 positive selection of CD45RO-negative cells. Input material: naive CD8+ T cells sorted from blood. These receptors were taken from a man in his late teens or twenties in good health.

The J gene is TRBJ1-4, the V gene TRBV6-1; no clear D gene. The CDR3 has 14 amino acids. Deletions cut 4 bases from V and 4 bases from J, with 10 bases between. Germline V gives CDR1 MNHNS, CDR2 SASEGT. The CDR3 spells CASSAEVVNEKLFF. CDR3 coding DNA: TGTGCCAGCAGTGCTGAGGTTGTTAATGAAAAACTGTTTTTT.

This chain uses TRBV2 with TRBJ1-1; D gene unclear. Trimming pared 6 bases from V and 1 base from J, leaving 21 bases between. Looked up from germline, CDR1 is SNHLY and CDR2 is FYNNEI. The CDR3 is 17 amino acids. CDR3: CASRLDGFLVPNTEAFF. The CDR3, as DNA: TGTGCCAGCAGGCTTGACGGATTCTTGGTACCGAACACTGAAGCTTTCTTT.

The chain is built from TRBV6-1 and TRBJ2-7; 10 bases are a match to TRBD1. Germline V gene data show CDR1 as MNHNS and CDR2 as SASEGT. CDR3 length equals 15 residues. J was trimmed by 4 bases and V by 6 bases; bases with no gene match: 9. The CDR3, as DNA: TGTGCCAGCAGGTCGGGACAGGGGCCGGGATACGAGCAGTACTTC. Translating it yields CASRSGQGPGYEQYF.

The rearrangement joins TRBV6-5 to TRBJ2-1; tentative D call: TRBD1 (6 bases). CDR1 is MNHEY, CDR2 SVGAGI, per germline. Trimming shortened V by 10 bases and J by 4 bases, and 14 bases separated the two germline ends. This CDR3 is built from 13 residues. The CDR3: CATKETGYNEQFF. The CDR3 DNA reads TGTGCCACCAAGGAGACAGGATACAATGAGCAGTTCTTC.

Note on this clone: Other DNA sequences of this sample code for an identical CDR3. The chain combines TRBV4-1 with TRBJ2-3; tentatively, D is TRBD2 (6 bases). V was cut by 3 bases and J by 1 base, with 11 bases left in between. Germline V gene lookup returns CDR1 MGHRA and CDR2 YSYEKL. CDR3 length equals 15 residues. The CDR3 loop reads CASSHSGLGTDTQYF. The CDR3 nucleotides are TGCGCCAGCAGCCATAGCGGCCTCGGCACAGATACGCAGTATTTT.

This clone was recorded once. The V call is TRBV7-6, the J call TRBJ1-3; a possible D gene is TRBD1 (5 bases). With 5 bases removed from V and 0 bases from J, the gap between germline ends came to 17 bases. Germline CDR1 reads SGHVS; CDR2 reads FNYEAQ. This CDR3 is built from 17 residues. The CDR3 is CASSRSMGLTSGNTIYF. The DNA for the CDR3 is TGTGCCAGCAGCAGATCAATGGGACTGACCTCTGGAAACACCATATATTTT.

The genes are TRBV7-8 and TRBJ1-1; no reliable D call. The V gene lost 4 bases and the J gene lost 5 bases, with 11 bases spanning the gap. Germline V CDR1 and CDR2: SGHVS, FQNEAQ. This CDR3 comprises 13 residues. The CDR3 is CASSSGSYTEAFF. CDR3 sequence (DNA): TGTGCCAGCAGCTCGGGGTCTTATACTGAAGCTTTCTTT.

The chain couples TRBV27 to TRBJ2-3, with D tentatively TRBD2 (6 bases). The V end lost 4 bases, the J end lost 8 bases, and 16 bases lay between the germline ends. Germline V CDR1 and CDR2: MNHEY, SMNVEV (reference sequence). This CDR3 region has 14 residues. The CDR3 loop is CASSSPAGSVTQYF. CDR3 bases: TGTGCCAGCAGTTCCCCTGCGGGGAGCGTTACGCAGTATTTT.

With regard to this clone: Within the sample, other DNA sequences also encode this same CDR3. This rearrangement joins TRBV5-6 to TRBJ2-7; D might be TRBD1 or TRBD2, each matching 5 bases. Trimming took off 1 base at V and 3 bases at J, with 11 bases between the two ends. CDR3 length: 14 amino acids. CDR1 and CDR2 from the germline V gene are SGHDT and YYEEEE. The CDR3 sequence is CASSLPGAGYEQYF. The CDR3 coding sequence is TGTGCCAGCAGCTTGCCCGGGGCAGGCTACGAGCAGTACTTC.

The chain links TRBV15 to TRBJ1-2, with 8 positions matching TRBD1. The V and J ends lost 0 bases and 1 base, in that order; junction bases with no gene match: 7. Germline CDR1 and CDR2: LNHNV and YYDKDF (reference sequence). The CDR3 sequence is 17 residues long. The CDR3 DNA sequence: TGTGCCACCAGCAGAGACAGGGGGCAGGCCTTTAACTATGGCTACACCTTC. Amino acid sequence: CATSRDRGQAFNYGYTF.

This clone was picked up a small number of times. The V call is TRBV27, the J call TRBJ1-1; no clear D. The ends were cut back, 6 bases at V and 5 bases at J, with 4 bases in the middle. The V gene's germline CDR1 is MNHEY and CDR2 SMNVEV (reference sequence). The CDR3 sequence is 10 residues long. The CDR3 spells CASRGTEAFF. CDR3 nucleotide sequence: TGTGCCAGCAGGGGAACTGAAGCTTTCTTT.